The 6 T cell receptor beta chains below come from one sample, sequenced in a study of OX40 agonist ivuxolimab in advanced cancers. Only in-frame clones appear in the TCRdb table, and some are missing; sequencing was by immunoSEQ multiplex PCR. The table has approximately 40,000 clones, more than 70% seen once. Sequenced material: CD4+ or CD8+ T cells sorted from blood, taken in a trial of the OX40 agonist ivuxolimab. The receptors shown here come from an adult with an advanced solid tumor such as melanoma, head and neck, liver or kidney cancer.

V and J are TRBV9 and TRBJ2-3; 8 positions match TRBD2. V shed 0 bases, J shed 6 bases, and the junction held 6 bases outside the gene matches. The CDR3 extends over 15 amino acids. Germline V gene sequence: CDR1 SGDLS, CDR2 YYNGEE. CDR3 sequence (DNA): TGTGCCAGCAGCGTAGGGGCGGGAGGAGGTGATACGCAGTATTTT. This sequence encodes CASSVGAGGGDTQYF.

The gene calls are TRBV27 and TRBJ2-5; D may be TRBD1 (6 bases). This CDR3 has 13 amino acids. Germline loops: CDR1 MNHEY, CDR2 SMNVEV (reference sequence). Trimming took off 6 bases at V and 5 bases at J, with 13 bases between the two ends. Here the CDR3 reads CASRLTGSETQYF. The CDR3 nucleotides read TGTGCCAGCAGACTAACAGGGTCCGAGACCCAGTACTTC.

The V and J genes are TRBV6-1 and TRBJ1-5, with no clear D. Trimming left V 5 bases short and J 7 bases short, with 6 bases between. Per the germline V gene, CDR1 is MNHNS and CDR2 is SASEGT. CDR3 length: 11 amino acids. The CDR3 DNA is TGTGCCAGCAGTTGGGAGCAGCCCCAGCATTTT. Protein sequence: CASSWEQPQHF.

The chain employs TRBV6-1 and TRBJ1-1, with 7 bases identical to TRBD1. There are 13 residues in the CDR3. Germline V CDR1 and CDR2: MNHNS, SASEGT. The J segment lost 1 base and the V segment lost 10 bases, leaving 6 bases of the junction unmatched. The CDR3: CATPDRANTEAFF. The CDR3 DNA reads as TGTGCCACCCCAGACAGGGCGAACACTGAAGCTTTCTTT.

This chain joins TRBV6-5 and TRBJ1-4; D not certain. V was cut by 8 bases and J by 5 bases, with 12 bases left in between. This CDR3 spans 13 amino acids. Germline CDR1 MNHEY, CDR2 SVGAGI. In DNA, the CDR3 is TGTGCCAGCCGACCGCTCGTAAATGAAAAACTGTTTTTT. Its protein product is CASRPLVNEKLFF.

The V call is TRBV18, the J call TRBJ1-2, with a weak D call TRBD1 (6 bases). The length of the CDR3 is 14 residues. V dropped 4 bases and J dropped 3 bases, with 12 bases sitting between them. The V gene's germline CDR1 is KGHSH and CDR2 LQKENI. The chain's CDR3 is CASSLRGDDYGYTF. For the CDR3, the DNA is TGTGCCAGCTCACTCAGGGGCGATGACTATGGCTACACCTTC.